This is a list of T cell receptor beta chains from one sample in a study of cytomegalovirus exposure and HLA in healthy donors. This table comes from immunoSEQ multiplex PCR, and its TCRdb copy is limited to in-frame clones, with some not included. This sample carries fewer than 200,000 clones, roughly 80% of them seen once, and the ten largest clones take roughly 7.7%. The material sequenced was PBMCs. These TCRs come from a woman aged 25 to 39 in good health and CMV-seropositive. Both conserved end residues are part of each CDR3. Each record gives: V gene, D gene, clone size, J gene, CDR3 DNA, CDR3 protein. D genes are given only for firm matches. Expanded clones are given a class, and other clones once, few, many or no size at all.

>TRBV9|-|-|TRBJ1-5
TGTGCCAGCAGCGTAGCGGGAAACAATCAGCCCCAGCATTTT
CASSVAGNNQPQHF
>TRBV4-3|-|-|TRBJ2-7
TGCGCCAGCAGCCACGACTACAGGGCTCTTACCTACGAGCAGTACTTC
CASSHDYRALTYEQYF
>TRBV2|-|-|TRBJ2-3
TGTGCCAGCAGTGACGAGGTTGGGGATACGCAGTATTTT
CASSDEVGDTQYF
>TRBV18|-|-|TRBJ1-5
TGTGCCAGCTCACCACAGGGGTATAGCAATCAGCCCCAGCATTTT
CASSPQGYSNQPQHF
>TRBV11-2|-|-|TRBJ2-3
TGTGCCAGCAGCTTCCCTCTACGGCGGACATTCACAGATACGCAGTATTTT
CASSFPLRRTFTDTQYF
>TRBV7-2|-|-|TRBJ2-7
TGTGCCAGCAGCTCAGGCGTTGCCTACGAGCAGTACTTC
CASSSGVAYEQYF
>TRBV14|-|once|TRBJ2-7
TGTGCCAGCAGCCAAGAGACAGGCGAGCAGTACTTC
CASSQETGEQYF
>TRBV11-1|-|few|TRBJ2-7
TGTGCCAGCAGCTTAGGAGGGACATCCTCCTACGAGCAGTACTTC
CASSLGGTSSYEQYF
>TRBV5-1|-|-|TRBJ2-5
TGCGCCAGCAGCTTGCGGGGAGCGGAGACCCAGTACTTC
CASSLRGAETQYF
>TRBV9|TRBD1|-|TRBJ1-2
TGTGCCAGCAGCGTAGGTGGACAGGGGGCGAGGAGCTACACCTTC
CASSVGGQGARSYTF
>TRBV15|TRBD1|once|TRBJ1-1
TGTGCCACCAGCAGAGCAATACAGGGGGCTGAAGCTTTCTTT
CATSRAIQGAEAFF
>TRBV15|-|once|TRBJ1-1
TGTGCCACCAGCAGAGGAGGAATGAACACTGAAGCTTTCTTT
CATSRGGMNTEAFF
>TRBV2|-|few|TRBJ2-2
TGTGCCATCACGGGGACATTCGAATCAACCGGGGAGCTGTTTTTT
CAITGTFESTGELFF
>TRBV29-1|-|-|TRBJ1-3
TGCAGCGTTGTAAGTCGGAGCTCTGGAAACACCATATATTTT
CSVVSRSSGNTIYF
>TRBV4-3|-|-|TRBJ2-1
TGCGCCAGCAGCCAGATAGACAGCTACAATGAGCAGTTCTTC
CASSQIDSYNEQFF
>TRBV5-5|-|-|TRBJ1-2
TGTGCCAGCAGCCCCTTGACAGGAAACTATGGCTACACCTTC
CASSPLTGNYGYTF
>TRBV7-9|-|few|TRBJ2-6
TGTGCCAGCAGCCCCCCCCTGTCTGGGGCCAACGTCCTGACTTTC
CASSPPLSGANVLTF
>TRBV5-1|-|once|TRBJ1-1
TGCGCCAGCAGTCGCGGAAGGGAGACTGAAGCTTTCTTT
CASSRGRETEAFF
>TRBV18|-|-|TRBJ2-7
TGTGCCAGCTCACCTACGGGGACCTACGAGCAGTACTTC
CASSPTGTYEQYF
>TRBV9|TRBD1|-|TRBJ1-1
TGTGCCAGCAGCCGAGGGGACAGGAACACTGAAGCTTTCTTT
CASSRGDRNTEAFF
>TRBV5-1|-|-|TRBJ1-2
TGCGCCAGCAGCTTGGTCTCGGGCAGGGAGGATGGCTACACCTTC
CASSLVSGREDGYTF
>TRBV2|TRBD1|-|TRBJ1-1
TGTGCCAGCAGTAAACAGGGGGCGTTGCGGTGGACTGAAGCTTTCTTT
CASSKQGALRWTEAFF
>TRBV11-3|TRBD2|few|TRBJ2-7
TGTGCCAGCAGCCCCAGACTAGCGGGGGGGCAAGAGCAGTACTTC
CASSPRLAGGQEQYF
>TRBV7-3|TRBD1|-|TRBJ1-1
TGTGCCAGCAGCAAGACAGGGACGAACACTGAAGCTTTCTTT
CASSKTGTNTEAFF
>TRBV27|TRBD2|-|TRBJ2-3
TGTGCCAGCAGTTTATGGGCCTTAGCGGGGGGGTCAAAATCTAGCACAGATACGCAGTATTTT
CASSLWALAGGSKSSTDTQYF
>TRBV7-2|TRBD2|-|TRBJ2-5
TGTGCCAGCAGCTCTGGACTAGTTGGGAACCAAGAGACCCAGTACTTC
CASSSGLVGNQETQYF
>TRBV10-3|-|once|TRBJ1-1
TGTGCCATCAGTGAGTCAAGGCAGAGGGGGACTGAAGCTTTCTTT
CAISESRQRGTEAFF
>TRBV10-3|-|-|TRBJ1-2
TGTGCCATCTTCGGACGGGGGGAGGGCTACACCTTC
CAIFGRGEGYTF
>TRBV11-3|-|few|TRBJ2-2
TGTGCCAGCAGCCGATTACAGGGCAGGAACACCGGGGAGCTGTTTTTT
CASSRLQGRNTGELFF
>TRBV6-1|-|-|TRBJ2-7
TGTGCCATTCGATCGTACAGTCTATCCTACGAGCAGTACTTC
CAIRSYSLSYEQYF
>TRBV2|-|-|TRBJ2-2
TGTGCCAGCAGGCTAGGGGCTAACACCGGGGAGCTGTTTTTT
CASRLGANTGELFF
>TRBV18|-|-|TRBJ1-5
TGTGCCAGCTCACCACGGAGTGAAAGTGGTCAGCCCCAGCATTTT
CASSPRSESGQPQHF
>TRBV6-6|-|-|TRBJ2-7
TGTGCCAGCAGTTACGTCGGGATTGGCTCCTACGAGCAGTACTTC
CASSYVGIGSYEQYF
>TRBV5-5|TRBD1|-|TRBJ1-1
TGTGCCAGCAGCCTCTCAGGGGGCGTCACTGAAGCTTTCTTT
CASSLSGGVTEAFF
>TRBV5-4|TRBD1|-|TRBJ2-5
TGTGCCAGCAGCTTAGGACAGGGGGCGAACCAAGAGACCCAGTACTTC
CASSLGQGANQETQYF
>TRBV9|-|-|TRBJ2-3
TGTGCCAGCTCGGGTTGGGGGGGCCCCACAGATACGCAGTATTTT
CASSGWGGPTDTQYF
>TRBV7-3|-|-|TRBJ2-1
TGTGCCAGCAGCTTAATAGGGGACTCCTACAATGAGCAGTTCTTC
CASSLIGDSYNEQFF
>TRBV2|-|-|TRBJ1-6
TGTGCCAGCAAAACGACAACCTATAATTCACCCCTCCACTTT
CASKTTTYNSPLHF
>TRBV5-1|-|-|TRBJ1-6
TGCGCCAGCACTCCCGGGGCCTATAATTCACCCCTCCACTTT
CASTPGAYNSPLHF
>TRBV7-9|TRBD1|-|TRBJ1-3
TGTGCCAGCAGCTCCCGGCTTCCCGTCACAGGGGGAAAAGGAAACACCATATATTTT
CASSSRLPVTGGKGNTIYF
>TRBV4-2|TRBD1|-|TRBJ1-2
TGTGCCAGCAGCTTTCGACAGGGGGCAACCGATGGCTACACCTTC
CASSFRQGATDGYTF
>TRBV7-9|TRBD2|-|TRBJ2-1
TGTGCCAGCAGATCCGGGACTACCCTCTACAATGAGCAGTTCTTC
CASRSGTTLYNEQFF
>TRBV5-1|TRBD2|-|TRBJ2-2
TGCGCCAGCAACGCGGGGGGGACGAACACCGGGGAGCTGTTTTTT
CASNAGGTNTGELFF
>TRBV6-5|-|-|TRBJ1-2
TGTGCCAGCAGCCACCGGGGGAGCTATGGCTACACCTTC
CASSHRGSYGYTF
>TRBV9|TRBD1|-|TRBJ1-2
TGTGCCAGCAGCGTAGCAGGGGGGCCCATACCGGGACAGGGGGTATATAACTATGGCTACACCTTC
CASSVAGGPIPGQGVYNYGYTF
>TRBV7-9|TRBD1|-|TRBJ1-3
TGTTCCAGCAGCTTACAGGGGGGTTCGGGAAACACCATATATTTT
CSSSLQGGSGNTIYF
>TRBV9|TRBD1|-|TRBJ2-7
TGTGCCAGCAGCGTAGCCGGGACAGTCACCTACGAGCAGTACTTC
CASSVAGTVTYEQYF
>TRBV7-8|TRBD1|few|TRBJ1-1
TGTGCCAGCAGCGACCCAGGGGGCAAACAGAACACTGAAGCTTTCTTT
CASSDPGGKQNTEAFF